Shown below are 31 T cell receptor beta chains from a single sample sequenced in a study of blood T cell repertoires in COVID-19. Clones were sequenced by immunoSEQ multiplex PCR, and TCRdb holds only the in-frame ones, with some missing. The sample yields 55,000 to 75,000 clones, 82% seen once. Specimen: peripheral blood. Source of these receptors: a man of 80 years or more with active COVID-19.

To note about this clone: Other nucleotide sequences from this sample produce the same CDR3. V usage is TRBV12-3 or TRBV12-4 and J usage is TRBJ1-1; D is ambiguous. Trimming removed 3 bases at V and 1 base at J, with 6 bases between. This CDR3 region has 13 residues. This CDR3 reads CASSFGGNTEAFF. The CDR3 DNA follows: TGTGCCAGCAGTTTTGGCGGGAACACTGAAGCTTTCTTT.

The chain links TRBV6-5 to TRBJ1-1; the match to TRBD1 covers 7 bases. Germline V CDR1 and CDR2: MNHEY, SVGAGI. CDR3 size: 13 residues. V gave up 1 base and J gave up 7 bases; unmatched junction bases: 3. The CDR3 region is CASSYFRQGEAFF. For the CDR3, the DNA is TGTGCCAGCAGTTACTTTCGACAGGGTGAAGCTTTCTTT.

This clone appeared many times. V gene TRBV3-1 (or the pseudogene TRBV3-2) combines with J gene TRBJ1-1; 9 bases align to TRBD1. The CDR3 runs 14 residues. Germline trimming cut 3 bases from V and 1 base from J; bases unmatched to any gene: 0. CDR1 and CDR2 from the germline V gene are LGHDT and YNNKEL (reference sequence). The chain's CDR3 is CASSQTGGNTEAFF. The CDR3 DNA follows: TGTGCCAGCAGCCAGACAGGGGGGAACACTGAAGCTTTCTTT.

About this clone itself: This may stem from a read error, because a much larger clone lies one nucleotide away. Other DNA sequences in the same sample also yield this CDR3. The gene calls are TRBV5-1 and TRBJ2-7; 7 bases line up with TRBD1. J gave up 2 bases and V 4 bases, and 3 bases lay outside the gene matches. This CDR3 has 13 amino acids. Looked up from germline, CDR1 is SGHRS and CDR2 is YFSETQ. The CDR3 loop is CASSPGTAYEQYF. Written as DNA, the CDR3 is TGCGCCAGCAGCCCGGGGACAGCCTACGAGCAGTACTTC.

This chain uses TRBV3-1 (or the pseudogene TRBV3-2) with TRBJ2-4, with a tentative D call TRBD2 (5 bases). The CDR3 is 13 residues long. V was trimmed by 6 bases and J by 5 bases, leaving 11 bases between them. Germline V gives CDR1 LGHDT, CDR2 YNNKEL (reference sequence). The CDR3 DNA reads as TGTGCCAGCAGACTGGACTCCGAAAACATTCAGTACTTC. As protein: CASRLDSENIQYF.

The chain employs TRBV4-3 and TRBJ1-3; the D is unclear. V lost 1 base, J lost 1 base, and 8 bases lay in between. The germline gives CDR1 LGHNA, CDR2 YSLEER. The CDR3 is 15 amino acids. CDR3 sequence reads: CASSQGVGSGNTIYF. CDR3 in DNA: TGCGCCAGCAGCCAAGGAGTCGGGTCTGGAAACACCATATATTTT.

DNA of the CDR3: TGTGCCAGCAGCTTAGGACCGGGACAGGGAATAAATCAGCCCCAGCATTTT. This codes for CASSLGPGQGINQPQHF. This sequence joins TRBV7-8 and TRBJ1-5; TRBD1 aligns across 9 bases. This CDR3 has 17 amino acids. After removal of 1 base from V and 4 bases from J, the junction contained 8 bases not matched to a gene. Germline-derived CDR1 and CDR2 are SGHVS and FQNEAQ.

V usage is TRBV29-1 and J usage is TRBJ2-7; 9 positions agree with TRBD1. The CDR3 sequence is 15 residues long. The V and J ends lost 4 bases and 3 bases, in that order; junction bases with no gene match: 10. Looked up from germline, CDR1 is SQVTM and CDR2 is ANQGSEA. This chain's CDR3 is CSVVRQGGSFYEQYF. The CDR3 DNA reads TGCAGCGTTGTTAGACAGGGGGGTTCCTTCTACGAGCAGTACTTC.

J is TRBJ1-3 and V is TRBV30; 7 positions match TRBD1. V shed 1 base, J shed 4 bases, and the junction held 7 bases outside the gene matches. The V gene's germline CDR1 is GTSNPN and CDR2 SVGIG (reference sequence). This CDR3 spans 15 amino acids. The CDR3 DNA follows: TGTGCCTGGAGTGCCGGGACAGTGGCGGGAAACACCATATATTTT. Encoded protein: CAWSAGTVAGNTIYF. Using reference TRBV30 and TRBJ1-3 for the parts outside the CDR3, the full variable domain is SQTIHQWPATLVQPVGSPLSLECTVEGTSNPNLYWYRQAAGRGLQLLFYSVGIGQISSEVPQNLSASRPQDRQFILSSKKLLLSDSGFYLCAWSAGTVAGNTIYFGEGSWLTVV.

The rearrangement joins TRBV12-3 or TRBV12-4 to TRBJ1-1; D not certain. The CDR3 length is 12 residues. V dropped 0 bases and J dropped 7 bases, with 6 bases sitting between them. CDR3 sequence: CASSLATSEAFF. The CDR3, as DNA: TGTGCCAGCAGTTTAGCAACGAGTGAAGCTTTCTTT.

The CDR3 spells CASSKQGARDTQYF. In DNA, the CDR3 is TGTGCCAGTAGTAAGCAGGGGGCAAGAGATACGCAGTATTTT. This chain uses TRBV19 with TRBJ2-3; 8 positions agree with TRBD1. Germline trimming cut 4 bases from V and 5 bases from J; bases unmatched to any gene: 5. Germline V CDR1 and CDR2: LNHDA, SQIVND (reference sequence). CDR3 size: 14 residues.

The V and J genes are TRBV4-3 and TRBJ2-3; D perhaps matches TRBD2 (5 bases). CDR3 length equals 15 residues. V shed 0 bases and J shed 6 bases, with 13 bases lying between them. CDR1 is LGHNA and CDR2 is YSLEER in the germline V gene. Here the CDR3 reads CASSQDGRGFDTQYF. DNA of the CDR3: TGCGCCAGCAGCCAAGATGGTAGAGGGTTTGATACGCAGTATTTT.

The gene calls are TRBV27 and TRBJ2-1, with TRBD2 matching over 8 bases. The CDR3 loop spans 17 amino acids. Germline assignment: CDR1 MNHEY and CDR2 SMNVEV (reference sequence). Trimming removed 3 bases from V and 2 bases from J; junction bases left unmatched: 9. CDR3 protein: CASSFIGGGTTYNEQFF. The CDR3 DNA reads TGTGCCAGCAGTTTCATTGGCGGGGGGACCACCTACAATGAGCAGTTCTTC.

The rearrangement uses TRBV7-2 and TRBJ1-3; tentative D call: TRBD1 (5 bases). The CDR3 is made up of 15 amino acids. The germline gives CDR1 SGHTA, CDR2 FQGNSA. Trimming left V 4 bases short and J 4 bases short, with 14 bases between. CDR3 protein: CASSSGQGSGNTIYF. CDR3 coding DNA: TGTGCCAGCAGCTCCGGACAAGGGTCGGGAAACACCATATATTTT.

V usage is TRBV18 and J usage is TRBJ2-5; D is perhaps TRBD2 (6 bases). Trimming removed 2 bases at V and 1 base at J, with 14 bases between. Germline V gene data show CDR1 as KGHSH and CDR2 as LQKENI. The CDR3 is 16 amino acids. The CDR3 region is CASSPGFGEVQETQYF. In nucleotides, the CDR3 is TGTGCCAGCTCACCAGGGTTCGGGGAGGTCCAAGAGACCCAGTACTTC.

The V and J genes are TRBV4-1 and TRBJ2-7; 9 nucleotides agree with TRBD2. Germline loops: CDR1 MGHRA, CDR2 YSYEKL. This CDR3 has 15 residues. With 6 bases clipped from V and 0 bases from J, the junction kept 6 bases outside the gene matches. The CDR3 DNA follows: TGCGCCAGCAGATTGACTAGCGGAAGCTCCTACGAGCAGTACTTC. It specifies CASRLTSGSSYEQYF.

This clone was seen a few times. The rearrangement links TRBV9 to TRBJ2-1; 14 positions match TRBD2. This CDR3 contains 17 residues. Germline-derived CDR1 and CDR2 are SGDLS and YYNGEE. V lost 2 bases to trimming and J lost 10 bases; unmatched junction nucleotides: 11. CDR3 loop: CASSVSTGTSGSGEQFF. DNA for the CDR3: TGTGCCAGCAGCGTCAGTACGGGGACTAGCGGGAGTGGGGAGCAGTTCTTC.

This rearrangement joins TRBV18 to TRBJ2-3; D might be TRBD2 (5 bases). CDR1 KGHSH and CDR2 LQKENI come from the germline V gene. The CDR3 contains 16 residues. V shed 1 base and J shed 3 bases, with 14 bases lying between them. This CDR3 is CASSPQAVGGTDTQYF. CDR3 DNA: TGTGCCAGCTCACCACAAGCGGTTGGCGGGACAGATACGCAGTATTTT.

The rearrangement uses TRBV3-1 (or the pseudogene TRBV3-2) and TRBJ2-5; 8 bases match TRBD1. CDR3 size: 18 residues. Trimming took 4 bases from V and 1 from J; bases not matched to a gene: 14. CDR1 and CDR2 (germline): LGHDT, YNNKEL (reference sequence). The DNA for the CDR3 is TGTGCCAGCAGCCTAAAACGACAGGGGTCCGTATCCCAAGAGACCCAGTACTTC. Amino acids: CASSLKRQGSVSQETQYF.

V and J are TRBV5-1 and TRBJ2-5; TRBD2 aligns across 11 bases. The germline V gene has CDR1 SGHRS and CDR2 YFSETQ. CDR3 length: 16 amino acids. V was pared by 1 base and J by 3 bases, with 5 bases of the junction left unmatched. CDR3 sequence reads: CASSLTSGSPKETQYF. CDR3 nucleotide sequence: TGCGCCAGCAGCTTGACTAGCGGGAGCCCCAAAGAGACCCAGTACTTC.

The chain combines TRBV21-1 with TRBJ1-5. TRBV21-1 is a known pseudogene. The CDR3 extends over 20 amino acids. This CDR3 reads CASSIGRQSGVEDSNQPQHF. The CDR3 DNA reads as TGTGCCAGCAGCATCGGCAGACAGTCGGGGGTTGAAGATAGCAATCAGCCCCAGCATTTT.

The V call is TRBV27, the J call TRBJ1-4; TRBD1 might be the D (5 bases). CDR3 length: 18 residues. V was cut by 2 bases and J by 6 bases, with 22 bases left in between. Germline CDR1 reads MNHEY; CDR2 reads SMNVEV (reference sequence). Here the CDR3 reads CASSLGAAEARYHEKLFF. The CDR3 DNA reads TGTGCCAGCAGTTTAGGGGCTGCAGAAGCAAGATATCATGAAAAACTGTTTTTT.

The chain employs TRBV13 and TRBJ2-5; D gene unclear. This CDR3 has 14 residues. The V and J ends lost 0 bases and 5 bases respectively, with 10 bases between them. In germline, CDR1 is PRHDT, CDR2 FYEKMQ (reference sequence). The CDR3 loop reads CASSLGPRWETQYF. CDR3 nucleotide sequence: TGTGCCAGCAGCTTAGGTCCCCGGTGGGAGACCCAGTACTTC.

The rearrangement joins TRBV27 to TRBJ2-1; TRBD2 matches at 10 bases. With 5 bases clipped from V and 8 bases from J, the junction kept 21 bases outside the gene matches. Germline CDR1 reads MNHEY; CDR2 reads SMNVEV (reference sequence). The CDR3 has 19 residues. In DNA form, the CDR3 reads TGTGCCAGCAGTCCGACAGGTCTACTATCTAGCGGGAGATTCTATGAGCAGTTCTTC. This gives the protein CASSPTGLLSSGRFYEQFF.

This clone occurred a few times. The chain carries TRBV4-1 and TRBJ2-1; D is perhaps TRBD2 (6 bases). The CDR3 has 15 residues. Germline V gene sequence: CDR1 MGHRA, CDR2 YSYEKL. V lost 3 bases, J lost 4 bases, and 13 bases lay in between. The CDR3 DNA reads TGCGCCAGCAGCCAGCCCCTTCGGGGGTACAATGAGCAGTTCTTC. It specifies CASSQPLRGYNEQFF.

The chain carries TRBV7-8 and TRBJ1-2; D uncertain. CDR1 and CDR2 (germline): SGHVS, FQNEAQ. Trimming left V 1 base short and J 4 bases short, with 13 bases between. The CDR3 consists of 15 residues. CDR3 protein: CASSLGAGISYGYTF. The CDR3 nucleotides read TGTGCCAGCAGCTTAGGAGCGGGCATCAGCTATGGCTACACCTTC.

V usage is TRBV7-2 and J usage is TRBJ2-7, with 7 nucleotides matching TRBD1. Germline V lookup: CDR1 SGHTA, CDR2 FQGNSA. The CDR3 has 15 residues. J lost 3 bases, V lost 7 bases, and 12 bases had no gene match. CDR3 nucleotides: TGTGCCAGCAAAACGTCCAGACAGGGAATCTACGAGCAGTACTTC. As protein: CASKTSRQGIYEQYF.

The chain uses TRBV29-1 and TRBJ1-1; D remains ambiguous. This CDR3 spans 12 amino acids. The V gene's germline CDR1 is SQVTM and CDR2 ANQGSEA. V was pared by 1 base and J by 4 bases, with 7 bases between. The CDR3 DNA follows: TGCAGCGTTGAAGGGGAGGGCACTGAAGCTTTCTTT. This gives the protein CSVEGEGTEAFF.

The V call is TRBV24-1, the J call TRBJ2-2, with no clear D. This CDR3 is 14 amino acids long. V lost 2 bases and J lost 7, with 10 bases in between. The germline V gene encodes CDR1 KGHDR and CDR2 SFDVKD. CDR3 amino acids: CATSDSRTGGELFF. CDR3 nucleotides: TGTGCCACCAGTGATTCAAGAACTGGCGGGGAGCTGTTTTTT.

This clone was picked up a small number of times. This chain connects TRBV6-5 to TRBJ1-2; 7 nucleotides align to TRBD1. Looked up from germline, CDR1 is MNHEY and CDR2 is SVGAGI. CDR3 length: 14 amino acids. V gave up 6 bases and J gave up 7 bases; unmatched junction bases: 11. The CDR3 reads CASRQQGQSLGYTF. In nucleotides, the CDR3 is TGTGCCAGCAGGCAACAGGGACAGTCCCTTGGCTACACCTTC.

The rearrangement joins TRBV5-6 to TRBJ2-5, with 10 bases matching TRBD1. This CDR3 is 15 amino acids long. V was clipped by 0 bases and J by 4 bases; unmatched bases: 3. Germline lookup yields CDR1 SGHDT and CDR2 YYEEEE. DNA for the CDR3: TGTGCCAGCAGCTTGGGACAGGGGGCTGGAGAGACCCAGTACTTC. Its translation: CASSLGQGAGETQYF.